The 28 T cell receptor beta chains below all came from one sample that was sequenced in a study of early T cells in non-severe SARS-CoV-2 infection. TCRdb passed the 5' RACE reads through MiXCR, listing each CDR3 protein once. The sample lists 100,000 or so distinct CDR3 sequences, around 12% occurring once. Sequencing used whole blood. The receptors derive from an adult who was a healthcare worker with PCR-confirmed SARS-CoV-2 infection or an uninfected control (not recorded which).

By share of the sample, this clonotype is medium-sized. The CDR3 here is CSAWSYGYTF. DNA of the CDR3: TGCAGCGCTTGGTCGTATGGCTACACCTTC. The J gene is TRBJ1-2, the V gene TRBV29-1; no definite D call. CDR3 length equals 10 residues. V was shortened by 7 bases and J by 5 bases, with 8 bases between the two germline ends. Per germline, CDR1 SQVTM and CDR2 ANQGSEA. Complete variable domain (other parts from reference TRBV29-1 and TRBJ1-2): SAVISQKPSRDICQRGTSLTIQCQVDSQVTMMFWYRQQPGQSLTLIATANQGSEATYESGFVIDKFPISRPNLTFSTLTVSNMSPEDSSIYLCSAWSYGYTFGSGTRLTVV.

The chain uses TRBV5-1 and TRBJ2-1; 7 bases fit TRBD2. The CDR3 loop spans 17 amino acids. Germline V gives CDR1 SGHRS, CDR2 YFSETQ. Trimming at V came to 0 bases and at J to 9 bases, leaving 15 bases not matched to a gene. The CDR3 reads CASSLASGGAGPGEQFF. The CDR3 region has the DNA TGCGCCAGCAGCTTGGCCAGTGGTGGAGCGGGGCCGGGTGAGCAGTTCTTC.

Turning to this clonotype: This may arise from a read error, as a much more abundant clone is one base away. The chain employs TRBV5-1 and TRBJ2-3; D unclear. The CDR3 has 13 residues. Germline V gene lookup returns CDR1 SGHRS and CDR2 YFSETQ. The CDR3 sequence: CVSSLVGSDTQYF. The CDR3 DNA sequence: TGCGTCAGCAGCTTGGTTGGCTCAGATACGCAGTATTTT.

V and J are TRBV2 and TRBJ2-7; perhaps TRBD2 as D (6 bases). There are 14 residues in the CDR3. Trimming left V 2 bases short and J 4 bases short, with 12 bases between. Germline CDR1 and CDR2: SNHLY and FYNNEI. The CDR3 DNA reads TGTGCCAGCAGTGAATGGAAGCGGGCTTACGAGCAGTACTTC. Translating gives CASSEWKRAYEQYF.

The chain links TRBV29-1 to TRBJ2-5, with 7 bases matching TRBD1. This CDR3 is built from 14 residues. Germline V gene data show CDR1 as SQVTM and CDR2 as ANQGSEA. J gave up 5 bases and V 4 bases, and 10 bases lay outside the gene matches. The CDR3 protein is CSVGDSSLGETQYF. For the CDR3, the DNA is TGCAGCGTTGGGGACAGCTCGCTGGGGGAGACCCAGTACTTC.

This chain uses TRBV18 with TRBJ2-1; 9 positions agree with TRBD2. The CDR3 length is 17 residues. The junction had 6 bases not matched to a gene; V was cut back by 3 bases and J by 0 bases. CDR1 KGHSH and CDR2 LQKENI come from the germline V gene. CDR3 DNA: TGTGCCAGCTCACCGGATAGCGGGAGAAACTCCTACAATGAGCAGTTCTTC. This sequence encodes CASSPDSGRNSYNEQFF.

J is TRBJ2-3 and V is TRBV5-1; 7 bases align to TRBD1. Germline CDR1 is SGHRS and CDR2 is YFSETQ. Germline trimming cut 7 bases from V and 1 base from J; bases unmatched to any gene: 3. The CDR3 is 13 residues long. CDR3 nucleotide sequence: TGCGCCAGCTCCGGACAGGGCACAGATACGCAGTATTTT. This gives the protein CASSGQGTDTQYF.

Many counts were recorded for this clonotype. The chain is built from TRBV6-2 or TRBV6-3 and TRBJ2-7; D gene unclear. Germline CDR1 is MNHEY and CDR2 is SVGEGT. The CDR3 runs 17 residues. Trimming removed 4 bases at V and 2 bases at J, with 21 bases between. The CDR3 region has the DNA TGTGCCAGCAGTTTGAATCTTCGGCACGATTATACCTACGAGCAGTACTTC. Protein sequence: CASSLNLRHDYTYEQYF.

In this sample, this clonotype turned up a few times. This rearrangement joins TRBV7-9 to TRBJ2-3; maybe TRBD2 (6 bases). This CDR3 has 13 residues. The germline CDR1 and CDR2 sequences are SEHNR and FQNEAQ (reference sequence). The germline V and J ends were trimmed by 4 bases and 1 base, with 6 bases remaining between them. The CDR3 region has the DNA TGTGCCAGCAGCTCGGGGGGCACAGATACGCAGTATTTT. It yields the protein CASSSGGTDTQYF. The whole variable domain, filled in from reference TRBV7-9 and TRBJ2-3, reads DTGVSQNPRHKITKRGQNVTFRCDPISEHNRLYWYRQTLGQGPEFLTYFQNEAQLEKSRLLSDRFSAERPKGSFSTLEIQRTEQGDSAMYLCASSSGGTDTQYFGPGTRLTVL.

V is TRBV11-3 and J is TRBJ2-5, with 14 bases fitting TRBD2. CDR1 is SGHNT, CDR2 YENEEA, per germline. The CDR3 totals 16 residues. Trimming cost V 5 bases and J 3 bases; bases outside gene matches: 5. The CDR3 region has the DNA TGTGCCAGCAGCCCAGGACTAGCGGGAGGAAAAGAGACCCAGTACTTC. Translating gives CASSPGLAGGKETQYF.

The gene calls are TRBV30 and TRBJ1-6; 10 positions match TRBD1. Germline CDR1 GTSNPN, CDR2 SVGIG (reference sequence). The CDR3 totals 14 residues. With 6 bases clipped from V and 7 bases from J, the junction kept 6 bases outside the gene matches. The CDR3: CACRDRGNNSPLHF. The CDR3 region has the DNA TGTGCCTGCAGGGACAGGGGAAACAATTCACCCCTCCACTTT.

This clonotype was counted ten times or more. The V and J genes are TRBV7-9 and TRBJ2-2; no firm D call. Trimming took off 3 bases at V and 0 bases at J, with 8 bases between the two ends. Germline V lookup: CDR1 SEHNR, CDR2 FQNEAQ (reference sequence). This CDR3 comprises 15 residues. CDR3 bases: TGTGCCAGCAGCTTGAAATTGGCGAACACCGGGGAGCTGTTTTTT. It is translated as CASSLKLANTGELFF.

This clonotype was seen at least ten times. This chain connects TRBV28 to TRBJ2-2, with 8 nucleotides matching TRBD1. The CDR3 length is 14 residues. CDR1 MDHEN and CDR2 SYDVKM come from the germline V gene. With 6 bases clipped from V and 8 bases from J, the junction kept 8 bases outside the gene matches. The CDR3 protein is CASSHSRGQGELFF. As DNA, the CDR3 is TGTGCCAGCAGCCATAGCAGGGGGCAGGGGGAGCTGTTTTTT.

The chain uses TRBV20-1 and TRBJ2-1, with TRBD2 identical over 7 bases. J lost 4 bases, V lost 8 bases, and 8 bases had no gene match. Germline V CDR1 and CDR2: DFQATT, SNEGSKA (reference sequence). The CDR3 has 13 amino acids. The CDR3 sequence: CSSGGSDYNEQFF. The DNA of the CDR3 is TGCAGTTCAGGCGGGAGCGATTACAATGAGCAGTTCTTC.

The table lists this clonotype with many counts. The chain employs TRBV5-4 and TRBJ2-2, with 9 nucleotides matching TRBD1. Germline lookup yields CDR1 SGHNT and CDR2 YYREEE (reference sequence). V gave up 3 bases and J gave up 6 bases; unmatched junction bases: 3. The CDR3 loop spans 14 amino acids. The CDR3 DNA follows: TGTGCCAGCAGCTCGCACAGGGGGCCCGGGGAGCTGTTTTTT. Translation gives CASSSHRGPGELFF.

V and J are TRBV7-9 and TRBJ2-7; maybe TRBD1 (5 bases). Trimming took 4 bases from V and 4 from J, leaving 23 bases between them. The CDR3 is made up of 17 amino acids. Germline values: CDR1 SEHNR, CDR2 FQNEAQ (reference sequence). In DNA form, the CDR3 reads TGTGCCAGCAGCTCTTCGTTGACAGACCAGAGAAGGTACGAGCAGTACTTC. This codes for CASSSSLTDQRRYEQYF.

This clonotype showed up just a few times. This chain joins TRBV2 and TRBJ2-1, with 15 nucleotides matching TRBD2. CDR3 length equals 15 residues. Looked up from germline, CDR1 is SNHLY and CDR2 is FYNNEI. Trimming took 4 bases from V and 10 from J; bases not matched to a gene: 5. The CDR3 DNA reads TGTGCCAGCAGTGGGACTAGCGGGAGGGCCGGCGAGCAGTTCTTC. It yields the protein CASSGTSGRAGEQFF.

This clonotype has only a few counts. The chain recombines TRBV18 with TRBJ2-7; unclear D gene. The germline V gene has CDR1 KGHSH and CDR2 LQKENI. V gave up 0 bases and J gave up 3 bases, with 6 bases separating them. The CDR3 length is 13 residues. CDR3 nucleotides: TGTGCCAGCTCACCACCTTCAGTCTACGAGCAGTACTTC. It is translated as CASSPPSVYEQYF. The full variable domain, in which reference TRBV18 and TRBJ2-7 provide the parts outside the CDR3, is NAGVMQNPRHLVRRRGQEARLRCSPMKGHSHVYWYRQLPEEGLKFMVYLQKENIIDESGMPKERFSAEFPKEGPSILRIQQVVRGDSAAYFCASSPPSVYEQYFGPGTRLTVT.

This chain links TRBV3-1 with TRBJ2-7, with D perhaps matching TRBD2 (5 bases). The CDR3 has 15 amino acids. V gave up 1 base and J gave up 1 base, with 11 bases separating them. The germline CDR1 and CDR2 sequences are LGHDT and YNNKEL (reference sequence). CDR3 in DNA: TGTGCCAGCAGCCAAGTGTCGGGGATTTCCTACGAGCAGTACTTC. Protein sequence: CASSQVSGISYEQYF.

In this sample, this clonotype turned up many times. The V gene is TRBV2, the J gene TRBJ2-7; 8 nucleotides match TRBD1. With V trimmed by 5 bases and J by 5 bases, 17 bases remained unmatched. Germline CDR1 reads SNHLY; CDR2 reads FYNNEI. The CDR3 runs to 17 residues. This chain's CDR3 is CASSLIIKGQVGHEQYF. CDR3 in DNA: TGTGCCAGCAGTTTAATAATAAAGGGACAGGTGGGACACGAGCAGTACTTC.

The rearrangement links TRBV20-1 to TRBJ2-1, with 7 bases lining up with TRBD2. Germline V gene sequence: CDR1 DFQATT, CDR2 SNEGSKA (reference sequence). The CDR3 spans 15 residues. The ends lost 1 base at V and 1 base at J; junction bases unmatched: 4. This chain's CDR3 is CSARAGGGSYNEQFF. As DNA, the CDR3 is TGCAGTGCTAGAGCGGGAGGCGGATCCTACAATGAGCAGTTCTTC.

This clonotype was recorded at least ten times. J is TRBJ2-1 and V is TRBV4-1, with 11 bases lining up with TRBD2. J lost 9 bases, V lost 4 bases, and 2 bases had no gene match. CDR1 and CDR2 from the germline V gene are MGHRA and YSYEKL. The CDR3 spans 13 residues. The DNA for the CDR3 is TGCGCCAGCAGCCGGCTAGCGGGAGGTGAGCAGTTCTTC. This gives the protein CASSRLAGGEQFF.

Many counts were recorded for this clonotype. The V gene is TRBV6-6, the J gene TRBJ2-7; 9 nucleotides match TRBD1. The J segment lost 4 bases and the V segment lost 4 bases, leaving 5 bases of the junction unmatched. The CDR3 totals 14 residues. Germline V CDR1 and CDR2: MNHNY, SVGAGI (reference sequence). CDR3 sequence reads: CASSSSGTGYEQYF. The CDR3 DNA is TGTGCCAGCAGTTCGTCCGGGACAGGGTACGAGCAGTACTTC.

This clonotype appeared a few times. The chain has TRBV7-2 and TRBJ2-7; 7 nucleotides match TRBD1. The CDR3 length is 17 residues. The J segment lost 3 bases and the V segment lost 5 bases, leaving 16 bases of the junction unmatched. The germline V gene encodes CDR1 SGHTA and CDR2 FQGNSA. The CDR3 loop is CASSPRDSGPPYYEQYF. The DNA for the CDR3 is TGTGCCAGCAGCCCCCGGGACAGCGGCCCCCCTTACTACGAGCAGTACTTC.

A few counts support this clonotype. The V gene is TRBV9, the J gene TRBJ1-2; D is undetermined. CDR1 is SGDLS, CDR2 YYNGEE, per germline. Trimming stripped 3 bases from V and 6 bases from J, with 6 bases between. The length of the CDR3 is 11 residues. CDR3 nucleotide sequence: TGTGCCAGCAGCGCAAGAGATGGCTACACCTTC. The encoded protein is CASSARDGYTF. The full variable domain, rest sourced from reference TRBV9 and TRBJ1-2, is DSGVTQTPKHLITATGQRVTLRCSPRSGDLSVYWYQQSLDQGLQFLIQYYNGEERAKGNILERFSAQQFPDLHSELNLSSLELGDSALYFCASSARDGYTFGSGTRLTVV.

A word on this clonotype: A read error is possible here, since a much larger clone lies one base away. The chain uses TRBV2 and TRBJ2-7; D is ambiguous. CDR3 size: 16 residues. From germline, CDR1 is SNHLY and CDR2 FYNNEI. The CDR3 is CASSAPRERPNYDVNF. DNA for the CDR3: TGTGCCAGCTCCGCCCCTAGAGAGCGTCCTAACTACGACGTAAACTTC.

This clonotype has at least ten counts. The chain links TRBV20-1 to TRBJ2-1; perhaps TRBD2 as D (5 bases). From germline, CDR1 is DFQATT and CDR2 SNEGSKA (reference sequence). The ends were cut back, 5 bases at V and 4 bases at J, with 21 bases in the middle. The CDR3 is 16 amino acids. CDR3 bases: TGCAGTGCTGAAGAGGCGGACTCTGGGGTGTACAATGAGCAGTTCTTC. Its translation: CSAEEADSGVYNEQFF.

This clonotype was recorded a few times. The chain combines TRBV7-9 with TRBJ2-1, with D unclear. Germline CDR1 is SEHNR and CDR2 is FQNEAQ (reference sequence). Trimming removed 2 bases at V and 5 bases at J, with 13 bases between. The CDR3 has 15 residues. In DNA form, the CDR3 reads TGTGCCAGCAGCTTAAGTAGTCAGATGAACAATGAGCAGTTCTTC. It is translated as CASSLSSQMNNEQFF.